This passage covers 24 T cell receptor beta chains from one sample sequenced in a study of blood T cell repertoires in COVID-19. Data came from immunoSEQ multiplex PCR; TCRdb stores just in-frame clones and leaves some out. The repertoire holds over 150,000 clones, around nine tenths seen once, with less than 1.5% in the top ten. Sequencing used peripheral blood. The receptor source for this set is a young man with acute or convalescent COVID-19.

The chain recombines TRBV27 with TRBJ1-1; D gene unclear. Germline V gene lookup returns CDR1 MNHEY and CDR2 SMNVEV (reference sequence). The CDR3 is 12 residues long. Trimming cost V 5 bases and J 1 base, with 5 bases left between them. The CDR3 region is CASSRGNTEAFF. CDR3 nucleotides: TGTGCCAGCAGTCGAGGGAACACTGAAGCTTTCTTT.

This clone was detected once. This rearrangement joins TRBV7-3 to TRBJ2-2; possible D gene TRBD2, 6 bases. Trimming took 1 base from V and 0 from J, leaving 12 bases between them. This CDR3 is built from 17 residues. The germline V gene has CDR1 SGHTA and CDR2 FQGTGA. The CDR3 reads CASSLNHGGANTGELFF. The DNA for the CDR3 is TGTGCCAGCAGCTTAAACCACGGGGGTGCGAACACCGGGGAGCTGTTTTTT.

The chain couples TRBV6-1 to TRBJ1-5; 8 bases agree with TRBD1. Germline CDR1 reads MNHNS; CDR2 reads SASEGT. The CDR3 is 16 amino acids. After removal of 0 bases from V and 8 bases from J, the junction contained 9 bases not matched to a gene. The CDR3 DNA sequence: TGTGCCAGCAGTGAAGCTTCCAGGGGGCGCCGGGAGCCCCAGCATTTT. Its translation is CASSEASRGRREPQHF.

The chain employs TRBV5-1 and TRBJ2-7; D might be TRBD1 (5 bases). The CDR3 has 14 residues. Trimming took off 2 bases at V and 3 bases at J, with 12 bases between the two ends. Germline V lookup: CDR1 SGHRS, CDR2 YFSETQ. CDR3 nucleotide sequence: TGCGCCAGCAGCTTCAACAGGATAGTCTACGAGCAGTACTTC. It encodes CASSFNRIVYEQYF.

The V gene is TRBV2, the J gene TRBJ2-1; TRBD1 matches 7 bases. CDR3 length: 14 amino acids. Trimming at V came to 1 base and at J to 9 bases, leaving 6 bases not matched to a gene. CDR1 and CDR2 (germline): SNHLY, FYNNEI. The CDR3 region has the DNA TGTGCCAGCAGTGAAGGCGGCAGGGACAGTGAGCAGTTCTTC. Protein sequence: CASSEGGRDSEQFF.

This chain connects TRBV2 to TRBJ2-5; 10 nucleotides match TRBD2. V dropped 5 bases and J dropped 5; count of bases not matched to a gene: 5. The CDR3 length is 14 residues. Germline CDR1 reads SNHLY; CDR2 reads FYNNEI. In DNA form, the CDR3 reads TGTGCCAGCAGTCAGCGGGGGGGCCGGGAGACCCAGTACTTC. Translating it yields CASSQRGGRETQYF.

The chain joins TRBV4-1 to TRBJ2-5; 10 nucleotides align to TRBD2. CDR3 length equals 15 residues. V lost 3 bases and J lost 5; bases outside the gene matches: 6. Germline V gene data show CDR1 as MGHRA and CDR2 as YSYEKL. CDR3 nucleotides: TGCGCCAGCAGCCAGGTAGCGGGGGGCGGGGAGACCCAGTACTTC. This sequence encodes CASSQVAGGGETQYF.

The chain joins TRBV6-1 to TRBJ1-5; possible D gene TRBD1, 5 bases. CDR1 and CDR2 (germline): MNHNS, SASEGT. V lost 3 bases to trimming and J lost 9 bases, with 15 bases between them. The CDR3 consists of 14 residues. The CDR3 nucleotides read TGTGCCAGCAGTGACAGGGAGGAATTTTCGCCCCAGCATTTT. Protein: CASSDREEFSPQHF.

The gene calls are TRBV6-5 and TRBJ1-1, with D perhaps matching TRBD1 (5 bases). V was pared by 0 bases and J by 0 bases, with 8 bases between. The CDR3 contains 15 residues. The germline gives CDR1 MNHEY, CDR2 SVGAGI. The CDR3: CASSYSGRVNTEAFF. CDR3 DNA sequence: TGTGCCAGCAGTTACTCCGGCAGGGTGAACACTGAAGCTTTCTTT.

The CDR3 loop is CASSLGGLGAFF. The CDR3 DNA reads TGTGCCAGCAGTCTCGGGGGGCTCGGAGCTTTCTTT. The chain links TRBV28 to TRBJ1-1; tentative D call: TRBD1 (6 bases). Trimming left V 5 bases short and J 10 bases short, with 14 bases between. The CDR3 is made up of 12 amino acids. CDR1 and CDR2 from the germline V gene are MDHEN and SYDVKM.

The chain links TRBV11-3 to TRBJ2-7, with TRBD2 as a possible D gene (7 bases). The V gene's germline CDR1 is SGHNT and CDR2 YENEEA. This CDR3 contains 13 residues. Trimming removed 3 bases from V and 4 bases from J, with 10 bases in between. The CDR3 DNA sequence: TGTGCCAGCAGCTTGGGGGGGCCTTACGAGCAGTACTTC. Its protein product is CASSLGGPYEQYF.

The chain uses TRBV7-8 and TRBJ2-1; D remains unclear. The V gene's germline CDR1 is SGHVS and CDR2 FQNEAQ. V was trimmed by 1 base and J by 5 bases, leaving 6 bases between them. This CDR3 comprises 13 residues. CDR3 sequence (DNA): TGTGCCAGCAGCTTAGGCAGGAACAATGAGCAGTTCTTC. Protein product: CASSLGRNNEQFF.

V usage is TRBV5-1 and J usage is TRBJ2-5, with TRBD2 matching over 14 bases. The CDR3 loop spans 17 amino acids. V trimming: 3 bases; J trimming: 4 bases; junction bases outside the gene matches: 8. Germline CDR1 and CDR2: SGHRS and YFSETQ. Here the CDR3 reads CASSSGTSGSGIETQYF. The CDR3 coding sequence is TGCGCCAGCAGCTCCGGGACTAGCGGGAGCGGTATAGAGACCCAGTACTTC.

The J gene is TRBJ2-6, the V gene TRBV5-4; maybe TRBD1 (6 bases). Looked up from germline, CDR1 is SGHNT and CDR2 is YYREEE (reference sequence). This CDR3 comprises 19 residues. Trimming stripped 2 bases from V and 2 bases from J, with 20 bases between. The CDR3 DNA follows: TGTGCCAGCAGCTTTAGATTAGGACAGTTAAGTGCTGGGGCCAACGTCCTGACTTTC. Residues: CASSFRLGQLSAGANVLTF.

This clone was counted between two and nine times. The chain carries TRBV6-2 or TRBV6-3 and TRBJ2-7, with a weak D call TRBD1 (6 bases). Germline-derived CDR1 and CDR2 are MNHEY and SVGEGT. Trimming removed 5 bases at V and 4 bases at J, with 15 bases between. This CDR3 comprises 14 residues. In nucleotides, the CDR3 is TGTGCCAGCAGTACCCATGGGGGCAGATACGAGCAGTACTTC. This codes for CASSTHGGRYEQYF.

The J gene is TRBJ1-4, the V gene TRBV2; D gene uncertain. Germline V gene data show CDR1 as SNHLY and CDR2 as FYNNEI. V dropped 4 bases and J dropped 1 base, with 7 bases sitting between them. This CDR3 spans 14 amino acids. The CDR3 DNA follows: TGTGCCAGCAGTGTGGGCAGAACTAATGAAAAACTGTTTTTT. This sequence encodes CASSVGRTNEKLFF.

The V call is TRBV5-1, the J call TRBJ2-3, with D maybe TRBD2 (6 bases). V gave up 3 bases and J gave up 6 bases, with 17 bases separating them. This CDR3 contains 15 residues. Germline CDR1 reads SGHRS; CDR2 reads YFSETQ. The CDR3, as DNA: TGCGCCAGCAGCTGGAGGGCGGATTCAACGGATACGCAGTATTTT. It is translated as CASSWRADSTDTQYF. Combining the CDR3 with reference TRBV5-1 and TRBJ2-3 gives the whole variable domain KAGVTQTPRYLIKTRGQQVTLSCSPISGHRSVSWYQQTPGQGLQFLFEYFSETQRNKGNFPGRFSGRQFSNSRSEMNVSTLELGDSALYLCASSWRADSTDTQYFGPGTRLTVL.

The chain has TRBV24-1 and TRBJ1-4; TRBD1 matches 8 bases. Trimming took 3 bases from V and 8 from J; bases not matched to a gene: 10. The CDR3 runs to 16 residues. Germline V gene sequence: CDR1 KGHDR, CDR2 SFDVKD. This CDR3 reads CATSDPSTGVGEKLFF. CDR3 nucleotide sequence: TGTGCCACCAGTGATCCCTCGACAGGGGTGGGCGAAAAACTGTTTTTT.

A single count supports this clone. The CDR3 nucleotides are TGTGCCAGCACCCTGCGGGTAAGCTCCTACAATGAGCAGTTCTTC. It encodes CASTLRVSSYNEQFF. The V call is TRBV28, the J call TRBJ2-1; perhaps TRBD2 as D (5 bases). The V end lost 7 bases, the J end lost 0 bases, and 13 bases lay between the germline ends. Per the germline V gene, CDR1 is MDHEN and CDR2 is SYDVKM. This CDR3 spans 15 amino acids. Full variable domain (rest looked up from reference TRBV28 and TRBJ2-1): DVKVTQSSRYLVKRTGEKVFLECVQDMDHENMFWYRQDPGLGLRLIYFSYDVKMKEKGDIPEGYSVSREKKERFSLILESASTNQTSMYLCASTLRVSSYNEQFFGPGTRLTVL.

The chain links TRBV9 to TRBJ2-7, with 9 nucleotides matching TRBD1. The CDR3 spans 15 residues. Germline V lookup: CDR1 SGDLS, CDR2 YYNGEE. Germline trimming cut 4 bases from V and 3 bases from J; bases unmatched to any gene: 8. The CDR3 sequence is CASSPGQGIDYEQYF. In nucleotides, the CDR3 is TGTGCCAGCAGCCCGGGACAGGGAATTGACTACGAGCAGTACTTC.

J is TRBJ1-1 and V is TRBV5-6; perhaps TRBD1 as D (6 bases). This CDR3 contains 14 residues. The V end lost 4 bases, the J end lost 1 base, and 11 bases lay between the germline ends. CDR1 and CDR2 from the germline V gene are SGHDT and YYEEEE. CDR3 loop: CASSLLTGNTEAFF. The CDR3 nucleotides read TGTGCCAGCAGCCTATTGACAGGGAACACTGAAGCTTTCTTT. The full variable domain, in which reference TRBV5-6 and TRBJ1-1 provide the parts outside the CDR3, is DAGVTQSPTHLIKTRGQQVTLRCSPKSGHDTVSWYQQALGQGPQFIFQYYEEEERQRGNFPDRFSGHQFPNYSSELNVNALLLGDSALYLCASSLLTGNTEAFFGQGTRLTVV.

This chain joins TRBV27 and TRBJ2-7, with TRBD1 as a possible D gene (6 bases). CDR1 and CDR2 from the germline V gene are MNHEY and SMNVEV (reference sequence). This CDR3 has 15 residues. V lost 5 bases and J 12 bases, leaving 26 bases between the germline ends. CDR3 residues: CASSDLGAREASPYF. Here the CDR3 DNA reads TGTGCCAGCAGTGATTTGGGGGCGAGAGAAGCGTCCCCGTACTTC.

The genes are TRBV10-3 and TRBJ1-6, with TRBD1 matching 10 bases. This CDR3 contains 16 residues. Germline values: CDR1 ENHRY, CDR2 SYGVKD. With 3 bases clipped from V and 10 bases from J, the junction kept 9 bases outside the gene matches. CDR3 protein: CAISDPLTGGISPLHF. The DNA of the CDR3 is TGTGCCATCAGTGACCCGTTGACAGGGGGCATATCACCCCTCCACTTT.

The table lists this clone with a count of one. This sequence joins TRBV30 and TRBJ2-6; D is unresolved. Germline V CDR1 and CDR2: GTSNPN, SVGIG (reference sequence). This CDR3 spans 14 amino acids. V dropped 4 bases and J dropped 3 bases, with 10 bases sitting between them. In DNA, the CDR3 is TGTGCCTGGAACCGACACGGTGGGGCCAACGTCCTGACTTTC. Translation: CAWNRHGGANVLTF.